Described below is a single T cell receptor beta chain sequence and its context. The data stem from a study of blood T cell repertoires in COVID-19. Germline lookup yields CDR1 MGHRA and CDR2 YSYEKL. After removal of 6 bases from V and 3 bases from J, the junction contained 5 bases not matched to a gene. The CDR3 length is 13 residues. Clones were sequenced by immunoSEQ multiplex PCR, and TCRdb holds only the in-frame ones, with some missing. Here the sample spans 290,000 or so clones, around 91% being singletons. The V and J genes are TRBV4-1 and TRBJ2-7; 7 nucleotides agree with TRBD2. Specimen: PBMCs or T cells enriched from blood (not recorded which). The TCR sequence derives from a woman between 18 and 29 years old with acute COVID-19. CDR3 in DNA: TGCGCCAGCAGTCCGGGAGGATACTACGAGCAGTACTTC. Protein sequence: CASSPGGYYEQYF.